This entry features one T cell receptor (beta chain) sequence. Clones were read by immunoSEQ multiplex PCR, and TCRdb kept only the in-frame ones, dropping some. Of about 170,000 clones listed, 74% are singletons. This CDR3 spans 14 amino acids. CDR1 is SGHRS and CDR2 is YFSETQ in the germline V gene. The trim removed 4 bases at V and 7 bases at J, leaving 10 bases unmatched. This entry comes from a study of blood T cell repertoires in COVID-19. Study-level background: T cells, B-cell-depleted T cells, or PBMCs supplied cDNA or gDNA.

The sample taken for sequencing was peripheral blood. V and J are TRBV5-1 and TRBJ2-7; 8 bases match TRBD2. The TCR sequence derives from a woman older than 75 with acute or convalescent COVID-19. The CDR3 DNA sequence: TGCGCCAGCAGCCCCCCTACCCCGGGGGGGGAGCAGTACTTC. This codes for CASSPPTPGGEQYF.